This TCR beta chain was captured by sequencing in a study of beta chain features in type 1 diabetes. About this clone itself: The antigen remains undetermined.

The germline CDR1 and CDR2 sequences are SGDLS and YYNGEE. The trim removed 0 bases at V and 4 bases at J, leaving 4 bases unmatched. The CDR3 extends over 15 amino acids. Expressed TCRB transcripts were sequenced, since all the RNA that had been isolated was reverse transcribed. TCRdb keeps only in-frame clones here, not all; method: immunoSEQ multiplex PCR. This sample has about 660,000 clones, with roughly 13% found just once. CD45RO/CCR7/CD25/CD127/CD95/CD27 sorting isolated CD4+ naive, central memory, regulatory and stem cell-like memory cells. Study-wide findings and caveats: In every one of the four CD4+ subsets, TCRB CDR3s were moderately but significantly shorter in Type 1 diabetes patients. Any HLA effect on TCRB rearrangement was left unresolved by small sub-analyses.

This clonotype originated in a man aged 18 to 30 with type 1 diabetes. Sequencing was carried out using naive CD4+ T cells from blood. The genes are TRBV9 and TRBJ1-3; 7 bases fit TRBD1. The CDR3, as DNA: TGTGCCAGCAGCGTAGAGACAGGGAAAGGAAACACCATATATTTT. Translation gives CASSVETGKGNTIYF.